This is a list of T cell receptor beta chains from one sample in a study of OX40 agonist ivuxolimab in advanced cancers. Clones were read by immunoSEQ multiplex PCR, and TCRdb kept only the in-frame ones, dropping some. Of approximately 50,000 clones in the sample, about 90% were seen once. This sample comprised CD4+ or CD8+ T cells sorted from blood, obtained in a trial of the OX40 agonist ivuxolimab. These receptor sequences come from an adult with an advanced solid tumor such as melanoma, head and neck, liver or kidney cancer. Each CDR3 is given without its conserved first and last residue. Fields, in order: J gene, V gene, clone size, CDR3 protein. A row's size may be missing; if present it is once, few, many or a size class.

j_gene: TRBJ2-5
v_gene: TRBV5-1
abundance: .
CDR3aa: ASSVAGAGETQY

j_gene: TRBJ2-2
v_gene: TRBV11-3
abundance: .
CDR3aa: ASSSRESGELF

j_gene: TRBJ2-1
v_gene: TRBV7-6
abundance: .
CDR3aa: ASSPPGGEREQF

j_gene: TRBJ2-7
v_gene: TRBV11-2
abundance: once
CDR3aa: ASSFPGTYVEY

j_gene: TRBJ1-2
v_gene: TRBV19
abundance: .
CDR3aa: ASGQGWDSNYGYT

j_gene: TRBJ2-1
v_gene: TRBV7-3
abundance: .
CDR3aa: ASSSMGQDRF

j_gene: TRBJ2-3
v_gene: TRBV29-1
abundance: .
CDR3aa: SGRQRTQY

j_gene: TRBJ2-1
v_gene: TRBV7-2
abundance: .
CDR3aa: ASSLEQAGGRNEQF

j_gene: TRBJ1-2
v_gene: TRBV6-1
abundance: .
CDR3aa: ASSVDRVWYGYT

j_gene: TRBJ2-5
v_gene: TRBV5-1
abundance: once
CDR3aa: ASSTGQEKETQY

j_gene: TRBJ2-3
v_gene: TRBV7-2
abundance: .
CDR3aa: ASSLVASGYGTDTQY

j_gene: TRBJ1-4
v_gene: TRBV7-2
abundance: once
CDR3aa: ASSLGRGGTNEKLF

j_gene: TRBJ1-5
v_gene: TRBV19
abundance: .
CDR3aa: ASSIQGRGSNQPQH

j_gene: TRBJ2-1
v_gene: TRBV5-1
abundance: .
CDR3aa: ASHPGPSGSYNEQF

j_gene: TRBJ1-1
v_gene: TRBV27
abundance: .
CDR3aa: ASREQGASGNTEAF

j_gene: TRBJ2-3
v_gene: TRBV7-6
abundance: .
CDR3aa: ASSLAGGGSTDTQY

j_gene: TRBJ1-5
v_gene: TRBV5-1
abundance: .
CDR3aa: ASSQDGHSNQPQH

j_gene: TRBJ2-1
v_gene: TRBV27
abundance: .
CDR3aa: ASSQGEPYNGQF

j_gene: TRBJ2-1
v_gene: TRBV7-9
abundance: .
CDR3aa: ASSLVPGEINNEQF

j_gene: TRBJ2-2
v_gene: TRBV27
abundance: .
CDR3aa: ASTLRASGILTGELF

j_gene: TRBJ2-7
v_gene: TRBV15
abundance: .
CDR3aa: ATSDHYEQY

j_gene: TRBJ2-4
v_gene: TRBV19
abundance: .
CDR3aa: ASSILEGQAKNIQY

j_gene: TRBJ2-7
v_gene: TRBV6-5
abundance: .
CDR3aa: ASSGLLAGRDEQY

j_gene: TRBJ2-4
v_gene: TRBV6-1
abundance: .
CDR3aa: ASAPGENIQY

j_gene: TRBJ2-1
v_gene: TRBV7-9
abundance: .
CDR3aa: ASSSTTGRSYNEQF

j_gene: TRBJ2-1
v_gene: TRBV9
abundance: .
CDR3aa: ASSGRTSGRADEQF

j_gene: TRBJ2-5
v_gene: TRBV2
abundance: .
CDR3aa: ASRSRDQY

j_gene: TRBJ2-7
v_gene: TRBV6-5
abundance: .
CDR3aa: ASSPRQGSYEQY

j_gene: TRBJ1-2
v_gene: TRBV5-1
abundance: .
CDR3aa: ASSLGVTGHIYGYT

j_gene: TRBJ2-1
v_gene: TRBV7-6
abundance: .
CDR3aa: ASSRETSRTYYNEQF

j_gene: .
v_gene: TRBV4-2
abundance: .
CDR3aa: ASSQDYEQY

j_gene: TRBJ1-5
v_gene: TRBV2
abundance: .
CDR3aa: ASSEEGGQPQH

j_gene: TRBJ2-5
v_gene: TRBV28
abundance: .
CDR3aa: ASSSITSGPRETQY

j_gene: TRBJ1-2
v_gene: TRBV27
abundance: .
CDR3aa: ASRWTGFGYGYT

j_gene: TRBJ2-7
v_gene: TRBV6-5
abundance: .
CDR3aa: ASSNTGGGYEQY

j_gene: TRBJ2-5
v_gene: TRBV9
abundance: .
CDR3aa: ASSGGHGTEQY

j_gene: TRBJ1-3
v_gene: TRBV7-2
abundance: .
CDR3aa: ASSLEAASGNTIY

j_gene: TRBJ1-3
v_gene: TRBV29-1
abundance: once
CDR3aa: SAAGVTGNTIY

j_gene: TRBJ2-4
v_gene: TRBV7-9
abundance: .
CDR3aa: ASSGRDSIQY

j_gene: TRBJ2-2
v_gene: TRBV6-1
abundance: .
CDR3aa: ASSPTWGGTGELF

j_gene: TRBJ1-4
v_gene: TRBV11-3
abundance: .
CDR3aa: ASSPWPGSEKLF

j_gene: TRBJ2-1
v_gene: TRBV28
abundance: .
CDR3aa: ASPGQGNEQF

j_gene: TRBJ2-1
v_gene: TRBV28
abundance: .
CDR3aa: AVCGVTYNEQF

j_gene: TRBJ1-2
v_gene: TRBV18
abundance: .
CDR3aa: ASSPPPQGAYGYT

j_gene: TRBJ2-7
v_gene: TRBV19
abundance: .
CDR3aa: ASSPRTSGRAYEQY

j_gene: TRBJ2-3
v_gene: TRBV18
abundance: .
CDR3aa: ASSPDNTDTQY